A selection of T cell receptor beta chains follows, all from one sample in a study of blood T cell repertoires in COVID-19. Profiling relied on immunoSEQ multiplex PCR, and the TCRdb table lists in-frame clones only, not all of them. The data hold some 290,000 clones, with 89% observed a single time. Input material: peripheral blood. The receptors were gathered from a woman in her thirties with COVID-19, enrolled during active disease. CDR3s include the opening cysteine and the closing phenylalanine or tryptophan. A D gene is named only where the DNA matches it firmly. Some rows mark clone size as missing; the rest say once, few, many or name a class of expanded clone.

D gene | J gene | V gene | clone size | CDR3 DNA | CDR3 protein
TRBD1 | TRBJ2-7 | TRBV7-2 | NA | TGTGCCAGCAGCCCCGGACAGGGTCGCTATCTCGAGCAGTACTTC | CASSPGQGRYLEQYF
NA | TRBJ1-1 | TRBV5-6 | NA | TGTGCCAGCAGCTTGGGCACTACTTGGATCACTGAAGCTTTCTTT | CASSLGTTWITEAFF
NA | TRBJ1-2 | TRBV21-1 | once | TGTGCCAGCAGCAGAAGCCAGGGAGGGGGCTACACCTTC | CASSRSQGGGYTF
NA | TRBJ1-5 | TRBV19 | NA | TGTGCCAGTAGTAGGCTGTACAGGGTTATGAGTCAGCCCCAGCATTTT | CASSRLYRVMSQPQHF
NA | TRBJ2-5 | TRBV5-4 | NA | TGTGCCAGCAGTCCCGGTGACTTACAAGAGACCCAGTACTTC | CASSPGDLQETQYF
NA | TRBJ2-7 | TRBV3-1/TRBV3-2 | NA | TGTGCCAGCAGCCAAGACAGGTCGTCCTACGAGCAGTACTTC | CASSQDRSSYEQYF
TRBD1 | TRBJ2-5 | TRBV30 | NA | TGTGCCTGGAGTGTGGACAGGGATGTGACCCAGTACTTC | CAWSVDRDVTQYF
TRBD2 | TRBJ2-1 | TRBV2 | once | TGTGCCAGCGTGATACCCACGATACTAGCGGGGCTGAACAATGAGCAGTTCTTC | CASVIPTILAGLNNEQFF
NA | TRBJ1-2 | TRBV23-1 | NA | TGCGCCAGCATCGATTTTCGGGGGGATGGCTACACCTTC | CASIDFRGDGYTF
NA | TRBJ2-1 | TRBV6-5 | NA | TGTGCCAGCAGTTACTACAGGTACAATGAGCAGTTCTTC | CASSYYRYNEQFF
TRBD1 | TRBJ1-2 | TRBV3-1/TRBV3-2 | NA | TGTGCCAGCAGCCTTTCGACCGGCCGGACAGGAAGCTACACCTTC | CASSLSTGRTGSYTF
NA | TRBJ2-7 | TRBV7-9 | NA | TGTGCCAGCAGCTTTGCAGCAGGGCCCGAGCAGTACTTC | CASSFAAGPEQYF
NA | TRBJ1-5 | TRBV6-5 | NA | TGTGCCAGCAGGTCCAGCCGAGGTGGCAATCAGCCCCAGCATTTT | CASRSSRGGNQPQHF
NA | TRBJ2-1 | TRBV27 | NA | TGTGCCAGCAGTCGGGACTACAATGAGCAGTTCTTC | CASSRDYNEQFF
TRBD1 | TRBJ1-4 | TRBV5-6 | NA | TGTGCCAGCAGCTTGGGGCAGGGGGTTGGAAAACTGTTTTTT | CASSLGQGVGKLFF
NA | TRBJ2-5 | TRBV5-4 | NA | TGTGCCAGCAGCTTGTACAGAGGAGGGGAGACCCAGTACTTC | CASSLYRGGETQYF
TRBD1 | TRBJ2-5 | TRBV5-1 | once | TGCGCCAGCGTCCGGGACAGAGGTTGGGAGACCCAGTACTTC | CASVRDRGWETQYF
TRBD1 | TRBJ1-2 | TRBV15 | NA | TGTGCCACCAGCTTGTCTTTCAACGGGGGACAGTTCGATGGCTACACCTTC | CATSLSFNGGQFDGYTF
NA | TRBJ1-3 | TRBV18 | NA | TGTGCCAGCTCACCAAGCGCCCGAGGCACCATATATTTT | CASSPSARGTIYF
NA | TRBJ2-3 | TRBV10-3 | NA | TGTGCCATCAGTGCTAGTTGGGAGCTAGGCACAGATACGCAGTATTTT | CAISASWELGTDTQYF
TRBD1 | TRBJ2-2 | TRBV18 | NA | TGTGCCAGCTCACCACAGGGGGCGAGGGCCGGGGAGCTGTTTTTT | CASSPQGARAGELFF
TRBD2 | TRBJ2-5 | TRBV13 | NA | TGTGCCAGCAGCTTAGAGGCGGGGGGACAAGAGACCCAGTACTTC | CASSLEAGGQETQYF
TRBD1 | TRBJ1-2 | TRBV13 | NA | TGTGCCAGCAGCCCGGTTGAATCCTCGACAGGGGTCTATGGCTACACCTTC | CASSPVESSTGVYGYTF
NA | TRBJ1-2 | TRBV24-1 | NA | TGTGCCACCAGTAGGGGTCCGGCTTATGGCTACACCTTC | CATSRGPAYGYTF
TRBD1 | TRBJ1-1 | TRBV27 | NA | TGTGCCAGCAGTTGGACAGGGGTGGACACTGAAGCTTTCTTT | CASSWTGVDTEAFF
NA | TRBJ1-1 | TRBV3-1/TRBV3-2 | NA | TGTGCCAGCAGCCTAGGGGCCAACACTGAAGCTTTCTTT | CASSLGANTEAFF
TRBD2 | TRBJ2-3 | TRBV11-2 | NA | TGTGCCAGCAGCTTAGATCGACCTCTAGCGGGGGGGAGTGTAGGAGATACGCAGTATTTT | CASSLDRPLAGGSVGDTQYF
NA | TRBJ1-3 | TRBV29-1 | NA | TGCAGCGTTGAAGGCAGGGGAGGAAACACCATATATTTT | CSVEGRGGNTIYF
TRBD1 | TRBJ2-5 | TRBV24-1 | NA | TGTGCCACCAGTGACCCGAACGCAGGACAGGGGGCGGAAGAAGAGACCCAGTACTTC | CATSDPNAGQGAEEETQYF
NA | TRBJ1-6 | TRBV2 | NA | TGTGCCAGCACCACAGTGGTTGCTTCACCCCTCCACTTT | CASTTVVASPLHF
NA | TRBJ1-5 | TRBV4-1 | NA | TGCGCCAGCAGCCAAGATCCGTCCGGGTCTGGCTATCAGCCCCAGCATTTT | CASSQDPSGSGYQPQHF
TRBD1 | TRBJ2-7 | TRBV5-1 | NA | TGCGCCAGCAGTGCCTTTGGGACAGGGGGCCACGAGCAGTACTTC | CASSAFGTGGHEQYF
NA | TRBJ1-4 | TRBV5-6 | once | TGTGCCAGCAGCTTGAGGGCTCGGGGGAGGCAGAATGAAAAACTGTTTTTT | CASSLRARGRQNEKLFF
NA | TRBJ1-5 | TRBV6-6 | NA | TGTGCCAGCAGTTCGGGGGTAACAAATCAGCCCCAGCATTTT | CASSSGVTNQPQHF
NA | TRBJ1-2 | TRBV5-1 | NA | TGCGCCAGCAGCTTGGGGATCCCTCCAGGCAAGGATGGCTACACCTTC | CASSLGIPPGKDGYTF
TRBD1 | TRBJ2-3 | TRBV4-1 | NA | TGCGCCAGCAGCCTTCGGGGCAGGGGGCCAGAAGATACGCAGTATTTT | CASSLRGRGPEDTQYF
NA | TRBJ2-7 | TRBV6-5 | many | TGTGCCAGCAGTTTCCAAAGGGACATGCCCTACGAGCAGTACTTC | CASSFQRDMPYEQYF
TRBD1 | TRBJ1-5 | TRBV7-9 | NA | TGTGCCAGCAGTTGGACAGGCGATCAGCCCCAGCATTTT | CASSWTGDQPQHF
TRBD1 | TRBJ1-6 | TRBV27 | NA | TGTGCCAGCAGTTTATACAGGGGAGATTCACCCCTCCACTTT | CASSLYRGDSPLHF
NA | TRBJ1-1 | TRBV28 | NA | TGTGCCAGCAGTTTATCTACGAGTGAAGCTTTCTTT | CASSLSTSEAFF
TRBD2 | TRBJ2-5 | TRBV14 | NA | TGTGCCAGCAGCCAAGGTCCGGGGGGAGAGACCCAGTACTTC | CASSQGPGGETQYF
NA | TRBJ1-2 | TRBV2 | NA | TGTGCCAGCGGCGGAGGGAAGGACGGCTACACCTTC | CASGGGKDGYTF
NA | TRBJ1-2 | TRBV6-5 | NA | TGTGCCAGCGTAAGGGGGGGGGCAGACTATGGCTACACCTTC | CASVRGGADYGYTF
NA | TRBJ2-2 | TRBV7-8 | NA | TGTGCCAGCAGCTTAGATGGTGCCCCCGGTAGCGGGGAGCTGTTTTTT | CASSLDGAPGSGELFF
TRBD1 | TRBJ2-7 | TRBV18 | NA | TGTGCCAGCTCACGTGGACAGGGGCTCTTTGGGGAGCAGTACTTC | CASSRGQGLFGEQYF
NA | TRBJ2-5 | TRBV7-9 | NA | TGTGCCAGCAGCCGCGGCGGGCGGGAGACCCAGTACTTC | CASSRGGRETQYF
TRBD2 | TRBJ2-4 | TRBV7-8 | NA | TGTGCCAGCAGCTTAGTCGAGCGGGGGAGGGCCAAAAACATTCAGTACTTC | CASSLVERGRAKNIQYF
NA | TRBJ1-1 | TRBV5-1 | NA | TGCGCCAGCAGCTTTGGAGGGGCGCGCACTGAAGCTTTCTTT | CASSFGGARTEAFF
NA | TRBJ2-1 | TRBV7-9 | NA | TGTGCCAGCAGGCAGAATCGGGATGAGCAGTTCTTC | CASRQNRDEQFF
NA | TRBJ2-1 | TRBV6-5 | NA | TGTGCCAGCAGTTACTCGCGCGATTACAATGAGCAGTTCTTC | CASSYSRDYNEQFF
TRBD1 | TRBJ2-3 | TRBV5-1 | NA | TGCGCCAGCAGCTTGGGGGACAGGGAAACAGATACGCAGTATTTT | CASSLGDRETDTQYF
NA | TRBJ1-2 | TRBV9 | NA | TGTGCCAGCAGCGTACTGTTGGGGAGCGACTACACCTTC | CASSVLLGSDYTF
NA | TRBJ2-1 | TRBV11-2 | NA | TGTGCCAGCAGCCACCGATCCCTAGCCGATGAGCAGTTCTTC | CASSHRSLADEQFF